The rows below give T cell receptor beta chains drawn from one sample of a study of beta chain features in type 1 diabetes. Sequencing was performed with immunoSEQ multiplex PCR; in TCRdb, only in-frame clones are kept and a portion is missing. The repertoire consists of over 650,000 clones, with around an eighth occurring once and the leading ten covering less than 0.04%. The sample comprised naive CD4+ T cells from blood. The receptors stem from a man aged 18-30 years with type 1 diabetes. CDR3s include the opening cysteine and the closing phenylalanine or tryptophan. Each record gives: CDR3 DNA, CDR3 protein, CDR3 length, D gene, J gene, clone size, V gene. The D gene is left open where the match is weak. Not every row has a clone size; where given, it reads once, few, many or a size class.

CDR3 DNA: TGTGCCACTACGCAAGAACGCGTCCAGGAGACCCAGTACTTC
CDR3 protein: CATTQERVQETQYF
CDR3 length: 14
D gene: NA
J gene: TRBJ2-5
clone size: NA
V gene: TRBV2

CDR3 DNA: TGTGCCAGCAGGGACAGGGTAAGCTCCTACGAGCAGTACTTC
CDR3 protein: CASRDRVSSYEQYF
CDR3 length: 14
D gene: TRBD1
J gene: TRBJ2-7
clone size: few
V gene: TRBV2

CDR3 DNA: TGTGCCAGTAGTACTGGACTAGCGGGACGTACCGGGGAGCTGTTTTTT
CDR3 protein: CASSTGLAGRTGELFF
CDR3 length: 16
D gene: TRBD2
J gene: TRBJ2-2
clone size: few
V gene: TRBV19

CDR3 DNA: TGTGCTAGCAGCTCCGACTCCTACAATGAGCAGTTCTTC
CDR3 protein: CASSSDSYNEQFF
CDR3 length: 13
D gene: NA
J gene: TRBJ2-1
clone size: few
V gene: TRBV7-7

CDR3 DNA: TGTGCCAGCAGTTACGGACAGGCCGGAGCCCAGCATTTT
CDR3 protein: CASSYGQAGAQHF
CDR3 length: 13
D gene: TRBD1
J gene: TRBJ1-5
clone size: NA
V gene: TRBV6-5

CDR3 DNA: TGTGCCAGCAGTAACGAGGGAGGGTCCTACAATGAGCAGTTCTTC
CDR3 protein: CASSNEGGSYNEQFF
CDR3 length: 15
D gene: TRBD2
J gene: TRBJ2-1
clone size: NA
V gene: TRBV2

CDR3 DNA: TGTGCCAGCAGCGGTCCAGGGGGGACAGATACGCAGTATTTT
CDR3 protein: CASSGPGGTDTQYF
CDR3 length: 14
D gene: NA
J gene: TRBJ2-3
clone size: NA
V gene: TRBV9

CDR3 DNA: TGTGCCCGACCCGAAGGGCCAATGCGCTACACCTTC
CDR3 protein: CARPEGPMRYTF
CDR3 length: 12
D gene: NA
J gene: TRBJ1-2
clone size: NA
V gene: TRBV30

CDR3 DNA: TGTGCCTACGGAGCCTTAGGGCCCTACGAGCAGTACTTC
CDR3 protein: CAYGALGPYEQYF
CDR3 length: 13
D gene: NA
J gene: TRBJ2-7
clone size: few
V gene: TRBV30

CDR3 DNA: TGTGCCAGCAGCCAAGATGGACGGGACTACGAGCAGTACTTC
CDR3 protein: CASSQDGRDYEQYF
CDR3 length: 14
D gene: NA
J gene: TRBJ2-7
clone size: few
V gene: TRBV4-2

CDR3 DNA: TGTGCCAGCAGAAACCCTAGCGGGACAAGCTCCTACGAGCAGTACTTC
CDR3 protein: CASRNPSGTSSYEQYF
CDR3 length: 16
D gene: TRBD2
J gene: TRBJ2-7
clone size: NA
V gene: TRBV2

CDR3 DNA: TGTGCCAGCAGCCCCGGTGGGGGACACTTGAAAGCTTTCTTT
CDR3 protein: CASSPGGGHLKAFF
CDR3 length: 14
D gene: NA
J gene: TRBJ1-1
clone size: NA
V gene: TRBV21-1

CDR3 DNA: TGTGCCAGCAGCTCGACAGGGGGCTCTGTCCCCAACGTCCTGACTTTC
CDR3 protein: CASSSTGGSVPNVLTF
CDR3 length: 16
D gene: TRBD1
J gene: TRBJ2-6
clone size: NA
V gene: TRBV7-2

CDR3 DNA: TGTGCCAGCAGACCAGGGGTGGCCACAGATACGCAGTATTTT
CDR3 protein: CASRPGVATDTQYF
CDR3 length: 14
D gene: NA
J gene: TRBJ2-3
clone size: few
V gene: TRBV28

CDR3 DNA: TGTGCCAGTAGTATCGGAGGGCTGTACACAGATACGCAGTATTTT
CDR3 protein: CASSIGGLYTDTQYF
CDR3 length: 15
D gene: NA
J gene: TRBJ2-3
clone size: NA
V gene: TRBV19

CDR3 DNA: TGCAGCTCCCCTGGACTAGCGGGTTACAATGAGCAGTTCTTC
CDR3 protein: CSSPGLAGYNEQFF
CDR3 length: 14
D gene: TRBD2
J gene: TRBJ2-1
clone size: few
V gene: TRBV29-1

CDR3 DNA: TGCGCCAGCAGCTTGGGCGGGGGACAAGAGACCCAGTACTTC
CDR3 protein: CASSLGGGQETQYF
CDR3 length: 14
D gene: TRBD2
J gene: TRBJ2-5
clone size: NA
V gene: TRBV5-1

CDR3 DNA: TGTGCCAGCAGCCAGACAGGGGGATCACCCCTCCACTTT
CDR3 protein: CASSQTGGSPLHF
CDR3 length: 13
D gene: TRBD1
J gene: TRBJ1-6
clone size: NA
V gene: TRBV14